This TCR beta chain was identified during a study of CD8 T cells in ankylosing spondylitis. Study-level findings and limits: Several highly homologous variants made up a TCR beta motif, and this motif appeared characteristic of ankylosing spondylitis blood. As reported, disease-linked clones showed significant enrichment in matched ankylosing spondylitis synovial fluid.

V was trimmed by 0 bases and J by 3 bases, leaving 6 bases between them. CDR3 length: 13 residues. In germline, CDR1 is MNHEY, CDR2 SVGAGI. In its sample, this clonotype was seen many times. Antigen unknown. Quantitative molecular-barcoded 5'-RACE generated the TCR beta libraries. TCRdb fed the 5' RACE reads into MiXCR, producing one record per CDR3 protein. The data show 250,000 to 400,000 distinct CDR3 sequences, around a tenth seen once. The origin of this receptor is a female donor with ankylosing spondylitis or in good health (not recorded which). Sequencing used blood, either unsorted or a sorted T cell fraction (not recorded which). The V and J genes are TRBV6-5 and TRBJ2-7, with D hard to call. CDR3 residues: CASSYSTVYEQYF. In DNA form, the CDR3 reads TGTGCCAGCAGTTACTCGACTGTCTACGAGCAGTACTTC.